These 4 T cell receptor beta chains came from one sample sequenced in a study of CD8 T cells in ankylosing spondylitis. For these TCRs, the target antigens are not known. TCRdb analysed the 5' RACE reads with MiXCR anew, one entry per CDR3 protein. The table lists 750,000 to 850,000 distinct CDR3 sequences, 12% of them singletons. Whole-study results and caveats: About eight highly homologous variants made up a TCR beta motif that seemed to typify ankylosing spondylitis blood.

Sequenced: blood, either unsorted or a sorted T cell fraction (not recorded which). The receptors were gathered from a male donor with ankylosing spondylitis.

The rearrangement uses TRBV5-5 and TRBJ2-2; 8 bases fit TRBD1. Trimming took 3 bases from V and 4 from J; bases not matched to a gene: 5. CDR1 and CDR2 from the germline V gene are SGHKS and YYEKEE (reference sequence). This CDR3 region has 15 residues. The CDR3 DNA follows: TGTGCCAGCAGCTCGGACAGGGTGGTCACCGGGGAGCTGTTTTTT. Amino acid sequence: CASSSDRVVTGELFF.

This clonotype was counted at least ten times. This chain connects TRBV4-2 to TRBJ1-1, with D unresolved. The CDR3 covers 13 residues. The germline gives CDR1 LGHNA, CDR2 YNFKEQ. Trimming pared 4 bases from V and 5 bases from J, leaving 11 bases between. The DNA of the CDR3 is TGTGCCAGCAGCCGGCCGGCGGTTACTGAAGCTTTCTTT. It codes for CASSRPAVTEAFF.

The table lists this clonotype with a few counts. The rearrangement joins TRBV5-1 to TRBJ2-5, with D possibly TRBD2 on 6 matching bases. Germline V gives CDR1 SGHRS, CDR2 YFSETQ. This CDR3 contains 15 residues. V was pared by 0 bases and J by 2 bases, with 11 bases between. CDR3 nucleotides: TGCGCCAGCAGCTTGGTAGGGACTTATCAAGAGACCCAGTACTTC. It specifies CASSLVGTYQETQYF.

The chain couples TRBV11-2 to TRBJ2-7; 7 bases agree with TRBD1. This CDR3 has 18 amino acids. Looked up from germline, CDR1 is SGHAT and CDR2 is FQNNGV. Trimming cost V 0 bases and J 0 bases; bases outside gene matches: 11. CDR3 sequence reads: CASSLDPHPRDSSYEQYF. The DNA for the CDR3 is TGTGCCAGCAGCTTAGACCCTCACCCCCGGGACAGCTCCTACGAGCAGTACTTC.